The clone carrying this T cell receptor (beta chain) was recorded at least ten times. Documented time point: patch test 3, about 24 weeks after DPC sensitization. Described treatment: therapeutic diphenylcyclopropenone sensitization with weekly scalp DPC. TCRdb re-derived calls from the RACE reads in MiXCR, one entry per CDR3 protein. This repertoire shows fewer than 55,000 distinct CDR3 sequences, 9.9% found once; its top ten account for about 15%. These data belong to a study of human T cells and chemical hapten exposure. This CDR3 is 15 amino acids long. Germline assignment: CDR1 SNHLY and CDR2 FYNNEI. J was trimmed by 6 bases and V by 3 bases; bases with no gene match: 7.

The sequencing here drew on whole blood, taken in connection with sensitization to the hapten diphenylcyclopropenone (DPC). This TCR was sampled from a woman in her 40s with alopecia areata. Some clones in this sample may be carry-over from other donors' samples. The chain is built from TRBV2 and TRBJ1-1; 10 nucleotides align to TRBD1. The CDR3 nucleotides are TGTGCCAGCAGTGATTTCATTGGGACAGGGGCTGAAGCTTTCTTT. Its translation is CASSDFIGTGAEAFF.